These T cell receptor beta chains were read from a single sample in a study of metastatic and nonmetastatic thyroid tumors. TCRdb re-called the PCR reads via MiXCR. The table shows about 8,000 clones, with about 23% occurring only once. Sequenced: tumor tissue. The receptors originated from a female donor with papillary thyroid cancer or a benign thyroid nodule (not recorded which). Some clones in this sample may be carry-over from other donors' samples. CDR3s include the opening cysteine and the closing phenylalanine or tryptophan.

CASSPTGTDNSPLHF	TRBJ1-6	15	TRBV2
CSALEGRSGTEAFF	TRBJ1-1	14	TRBV20-1
CASSRSGVGYEQYF	TRBJ2-7	14	TRBV19
CASSPRGATGGELFF	TRBJ2-2	15	TRBV7-3
CASSATRQGLGYGYTF	TRBJ1-2	16	TRBV5-6
CASSGGSYEQYF	TRBJ2-7	12	TRBV7-9
CASRRSDTEAFF	TRBJ1-1	12	TRBV6-1
CASSLGGSPLHF	TRBJ1-6	12	TRBV28
CAISESQTSGRTNEQYF	TRBJ2-7	17	TRBV10-3
CSAREAGTNEQFF	TRBJ2-1	13	TRBV20-1
CASRPEAGYQPQHF	TRBJ1-5	14	TRBV6-1
CATSDFTSGSGETQYF	TRBJ2-5	16	TRBV24-1
CASSTRQLLGYTF	TRBJ1-2	13	TRBV14
CASSYGVNEQFF	TRBJ2-1	12	TRBV19
CASSSGTGGGIRYNEQFF	TRBJ2-1	18	TRBV7-2
CASSLVRGPYNSPLHF	TRBJ1-6	16	TRBV5-6
CASSPWTGGSYEQYF	TRBJ2-7	15	TRBV6-1
CASSLATFYSGNTIYF	TRBJ1-3	16	TRBV11-1
CASSPPSSITDTQYF	TRBJ2-3	15	TRBV28
CASNVGGPIGELFF	TRBJ2-2	14	TRBV5-1
CASSLSLGYEQYF	TRBJ2-7	13	TRBV7-9
CASSFSDPSYNEQFF	TRBJ2-1	15	TRBV6-5
CASSYTGDYGYTF	TRBJ1-2	13	TRBV28
CASSSEWREETQYF	TRBJ2-5	14	TRBV11-2
CASSLIYGELFF	TRBJ2-2	12	TRBV12-3/TRBV12-4
CATSRGTGDYEQYF	TRBJ2-7	14	TRBV15
CASSSARSSDGYTF	TRBJ1-2	14	TRBV7-9
CASRGSGSGYEQYF	TRBJ2-7	14	TRBV12-3/TRBV12-4
CASRDGRSINNEQFF	TRBJ2-1	15	TRBV27
CAWDRAYNSPLHF	TRBJ1-6	13	TRBV30
CASSQASRTAHGYTF	TRBJ1-2	15	TRBV4-1
CASSVVANTEAFF	TRBJ1-1	13	TRBV2
CAWTGLSETQYF	TRBJ2-5	12	TRBV30
CAPPGTNFYNEQFF	TRBJ2-1	14	TRBV5-1
CAWRIGGEAFF	TRBJ1-1	11	TRBV30
CASRRTGLNYGYTF	TRBJ1-2	14	TRBV28
CASSEAPWVGYGYTF	TRBJ1-2	15	TRBV6-1
CASTTGRLNTEAFF	TRBJ1-1	14	TRBV19
CASSLGGFYEQYF	TRBJ2-7	13	TRBV11-2
CSVERGYGHEQYF	TRBJ2-7	13	TRBV20-1
CASTSGGEFYGYTF	TRBJ1-2	14	TRBV2
CASRRGPTNEQFF	TRBJ2-1	13	TRBV2
CPSSLPDLTGDNGYTF	TRBJ1-2	16	TRBV5-1
CASSLGTGTLSTNEKLFF	TRBJ1-4	18	TRBV5-6
CASSVAQGKGNTIYF	TRBJ1-3	15	TRBV9
CSAPPGSSSYEQYF	TRBJ2-7	14	TRBV20-1
CASRSGRLHYEQYF	TRBJ2-7	14	TRBV2
CASSLTHTGELFF	TRBJ2-2	13	TRBV27
CASSPNRGSPYNEQFF	TRBJ2-1	16	TRBV18
CASSFGLGSWAGELFF	TRBJ2-2	16	TRBV11-2
CASSPPGQGAEQYF	TRBJ2-7	14	TRBV7-3
CASFTRVGDSGNQPQHF	TRBJ1-5	17	TRBV28
CASSYSLTTPYEQYF	TRBJ2-7	15	TRBV6-5
CASSEVGTGSNTGELFF	TRBJ2-2	17	TRBV6-1
CASSYSGRGQIANYGYTF	TRBJ1-2	18	TRBV6-5
CASSFRTVDTGELFF	TRBJ2-2	15	TRBV2
CASSYLVGWAWEKENNQPQHF	TRBJ1-5	21	TRBV6-2/TRBV6-3
CSAVVLGGWGNEQYF	TRBJ2-7	15	TRBV20-1
CSATPPGLPRGYEQYF	TRBJ2-7	16	TRBV20-1
CASSEMAGLYEQYF	TRBJ2-7	14	TRBV6-1